The source of this T cell receptor beta chain is a study of T-cell memory formation after mild COVID-19. General study results and limits: Cross-reactive memory apparently joined, as some responding clones appeared in pre-infection memory.

The CDR3 spans 13 residues. Trimming took 0 bases from V and 6 from J, leaving 9 bases between them. The germline gives CDR1 LGHNA, CDR2 YNFKEQ. Regarding this clonotype: What it binds is not known.

Via MiXCR, TCRdb re-called the 5' RACE reads, giving one row per CDR3 protein. Altogether approximately 340,000 distinct CDR3 sequences are present, roughly 13% being singletons, with the ten largest covering about a fifth. The sequence derives from a man between 18 and 35 years old who had mild COVID-19 (a few samples of this study predate the infection). Cell type and time point are not known. The chain is built from TRBV4-2 and TRBJ2-7; D may be TRBD1 (6 bases). The sequenced sample consisted of PBMCs or a T cell subset sorted from them (not recorded which). CDR3 residues: CASSQDRGVEQYV. For the CDR3, the DNA is TGTGCCAGCAGCCAAGACAGGGGTGTCGAGCAGTACGTC.